This TCR beta chain derives from a study of naive and memory T cell subsets. Unmatched junction bases numbered 4, after V lost 3 bases and J lost 3 bases. This CDR3 spans 15 amino acids. Germline V gene sequence: CDR1 LNHDA, CDR2 SQIVND (reference sequence). Whole-blood samples were around 2.5 ml of peripheral blood from healthy adult volunteers. A UMI-containing oligonucleotide was joined by 3' ligation to the TCR cDNA template. Unsorted total RNA, roughly 1 to 1,100 ng, was DNase treated before reverse transcription. For blood and skin samples, reverse transcription used TCR alpha and beta constant primers. Ligated cDNA underwent four rounds of PCR with nested alpha and beta constant region primers and SP2. MiXCR was run by TCRdb on the 5' RACE reads, yielding one entry per CDR3 protein. The data contain some 22,000 distinct CDR3 sequences, approximately 3.9% of them singletons.

This receptor was taken from a male donor in good health. The genes are TRBV19 and TRBJ2-1, with 8 bases fitting TRBD2. CDR3 nucleotides: TGTGCCAGTAGTATTGGGCGGGAGGTCTACAATGAGCAGTTCTTC. It codes for CASSIGREVYNEQFF.